This is a list of T cell receptor beta chains from one sample in a study of shared clonotypes between healthy human individuals. Repertoires were generated with immunoSEQ multiplex PCR, while TCRdb's copy carries only in-frame clones and drops some. The table lists some 530,000 clones, approximately 82% of them singletons, with 12% in the top ten. The sample was PBMCs. The receptors were gathered from a woman aged 40 to 50 in good health. Some clones in this sample may be carry-over from other donors' samples. Each CDR3 is given with its conserved first and last residue. D genes are given only for firm matches. Rows may omit the clone size; those that give it use once, few, many or a size class.

CASSEGAGAYEQYF	TGTGCCAGCAGTGAAGGGGCGGGTGCCTACGAGCAGTACTTC	NA	TRBV2	TRBJ2-7	NA
CASSETGTGNEQFF	TGTGCCAGCAGTGAAACCGGGACTGGGAATGAGCAGTTCTTC	NA	TRBV2	TRBJ2-1	NA
CASSQDWGGFYGYTF	TGCGCCAGCAGCCAAGATTGGGGTGGCTTCTATGGCTACACCTTC	NA	TRBV4-1	TRBJ1-2	NA
CASSPATSGSSYEQYF	TGTGCCAGTAGCCCCGCGACTAGCGGGAGCTCCTACGAGCAGTACTTC	NA	TRBV19	TRBJ2-7	TRBD2
CAISESGDETQYF	TGTGCCATCAGTGAGTCGGGGGACGAGACCCAGTACTTC	NA	TRBV10-3	TRBJ2-5	NA
CSVYGRSSYEQYF	TGCAGCGTCTACGGACGGTCAAGCTACGAGCAATACTTC	NA	TRBV29-1	TRBJ2-7	NA
CASSPATSGLGQETQYF	TGCGCCAGCAGCCCGGCCACTAGCGGGCTGGGCCAAGAGACCCAGTACTTC	NA	TRBV4-3	TRBJ2-5	TRBD2
CASSSYGRGHYEQYF	TGTGCCAGCAGCTCGTACGGCAGGGGGCACTACGAGCAGTACTTC	NA	TRBV7-9	TRBJ2-7	TRBD1
CASYGRARGSSYEQYF	TGTGCCAGCTATGGGAGGGCTCGGGGATCATCCTACGAGCAGTACTTC	NA	TRBV27	TRBJ2-7	TRBD2
CASSPLGLAGDYGGELFF	TGTGCCAGCTCACCATTGGGACTAGCGGGAGACTATGGCGGGGAGCTGTTTTTT	NA	TRBV18	TRBJ2-2	TRBD2
CASSQGYRGRNQPQHF	TGTGCCAGCAGCCAAGGATACAGGGGGCGGAATCAGCCCCAGCATTTT	NA	TRBV4-2	TRBJ1-5	TRBD1
CASSPQGQGFEKLFF	TGTGCCAGCTCACCCCAAGGTCAGGGATTTGAAAAACTGTTTTTT	NA	TRBV18	TRBJ1-4	NA
CASSLFDRGARSGANVLTF	TGTGCCAGCAGTTTATTTGACAGGGGCGCAAGGTCTGGGGCCAACGTCCTGACTTTC	once	TRBV28	TRBJ2-6	TRBD1
CASRGSRQGTEAFF	TGTGCCAGCAGGGGCAGTCGACAGGGCACTGAAGCTTTCTTT	NA	TRBV4-2	TRBJ1-1	TRBD1
CASSLRWWGVSLFTSGNTIYF	TGTGCCAGCAGTTTACGATGGTGGGGAGTAAGCCTTTTTACCTCTGGAAACACCATATATTTT	NA	TRBV28	TRBJ1-3	NA
CASSPWTSGRKGQYF	TGTGCCAGCAGCCCCTGGACTAGCGGGAGGAAAGGGCAGTACTTC	once	TRBV6-5	TRBJ2-7	TRBD2
CASSPQAGGWVTEAFF	TGTGCCAGCAGTCCTCAAGCAGGGGGCTGGGTCACTGAAGCTTTCTTT	NA	TRBV6-6	TRBJ1-1	TRBD1
CASSLARDRTYEQYF	TGCGCCAGCAGCTTGGCCAGGGACAGGACCTACGAGCAGTACTTC	NA	TRBV5-1	TRBJ2-7	TRBD1
CASSAGRASRTDTQYF	TGTGCCAGCAGCGCCGGGAGGGCTAGCCGCACAGATACGCAGTATTTT	NA	TRBV9	TRBJ2-3	TRBD2
CAWIPAGFYNEQFF	TGTGCCTGGATTCCGGCAGGGTTCTACAATGAGCAGTTCTTC	NA	TRBV30	TRBJ2-1	NA
CASSDRVSDTQYF	TGTGCCAGCAGCGACAGGGTCTCAGATACGCAGTATTTT	NA	TRBV14	TRBJ2-3	TRBD1
CASSLGGKEQYF	TGTGCCAGCAGCTTAGGGGGTAAGGAGCAGTACTTC	NA	TRBV7-2	TRBJ2-7	NA
CATSRDPAYQETQYF	TGTGCCACCAGCAGAGATCCGGCGTACCAAGAGACCCAGTACTTC	NA	TRBV15	TRBJ2-5	NA
CSVEETASTDTQYF	TGCAGCGTGGAGGAGACAGCGAGCACAGATACGCAGTATTTT	NA	TRBV29-1	TRBJ2-3	NA
CASSLVGQGLTEAFF	TGCGCCAGCAGCTTAGTCGGACAGGGACTCACTGAAGCTTTCTTT	NA	TRBV5-1	TRBJ1-1	TRBD1
CASRETSGRKGEQFF	TGTGCCAGCAGGGAGACTAGCGGGAGGAAGGGGGAGCAGTTCTTC	NA	TRBV28	TRBJ2-1	TRBD2
CASSATSLLATEQYF	TGTGCCAGCAGCGCCACCTCCCTACTAGCGACCGAGCAGTACTTC	NA	TRBV27	TRBJ2-7	TRBD2
CASSWGGLESFF	TGTGCCAGCAGCTGGGGGGGACTTGAGTCGTTCTTC	once	TRBV7-2	TRBJ2-1	TRBD2
CASRMDRYTEAFF	TGTGCCAGCAGGATGGACAGATACACTGAAGCTTTCTTT	NA	TRBV11-2	TRBJ1-1	NA
CASSLYGLGNTIYF	TGTGCCAGCAGCTTGTATGGGCTAGGAAACACCATATATTTT	NA	TRBV5-1	TRBJ1-3	NA
CASSLTGGAGNEQFF	TGTGCCAGCAGCTTGACAGGGGGCGCAGGCAATGAGCAGTTCTTC	NA	TRBV7-9	TRBJ2-1	TRBD1
CASSARDRAIFSYEQYF	TGTGCCAGCAGCGCCCGGGACAGGGCCATTTTCTCCTACGAGCAGTACTTC	NA	TRBV9	TRBJ2-7	TRBD1
CSARRRYEQYF	TGCAGTGCTAGACGACGCTACGAGCAGTACTTC	NA	TRBV20-1	TRBJ2-7	NA
CASGTSGTPRGELFF	TGTGCCAGTGGGACTAGCGGAACACCCAGGGGGGAGCTGTTTTTT	NA	TRBV9	TRBJ2-2	TRBD2
CASSEDLNSYNEQFF	TGTGCCAGCAGCGAGGACCTAAACTCCTACAATGAGCAGTTCTTC	few	TRBV7-3	TRBJ2-1	NA
CASSADGNSGANVLTF	TGTGCCAGCAGTGCGGACGGTAACTCTGGGGCCAACGTCCTGACTTTC	NA	TRBV6-1	TRBJ2-6	NA
CASSEPDRACVETQYF	TGCGCCAGCAGTGAGCCTGACAGGGCTTGTGTAGAGACCCAGTACTTC	NA	TRBV10-1	TRBJ2-5	TRBD1
CAWREAGALVQYF	TGTGCCTGGAGGGAAGCGGGGGCCCTTGTGCAGTACTTC	NA	TRBV30	TRBJ2-7	TRBD2
CASSAWVPPDTQYF	TGTGCCAGCAGTGCATGGGTCCCACCAGATACGCAGTATTTT	many	TRBV6-1	TRBJ2-3	NA
CASSPRPRSYEQYF	TGTGCCAGCAGCCCCCGACCCCGATCCTACGAGCAGTACTTC	NA	TRBV9	TRBJ2-7	NA
CASSPGTSQWAYNEQFF	TGTGCCAGCAGCCCCGGGACTTCCCAATGGGCCTACAATGAGCAGTTCTTC	NA	TRBV7-9	TRBJ2-1	NA
CASSSTGQGISGELFF	TGCGCCAGCAGCTCCACGGGACAGGGGATCAGCGGGGAGCTGTTTTTT	NA	TRBV5-1	TRBJ2-2	TRBD1
CATAYGPRYEQYF	TGTGCCACCGCGTACGGACCGCGCTACGAGCAGTACTTC	once	TRBV19	TRBJ2-7	NA